The clone carrying this T cell receptor (beta chain) showed up many times. Its target is not known. Time point: newly diagnosed GD, antithyroid drugs for less than 3 months. Construction of the TCR library relied on RNA isolated from PBMCs. These data belong to a study of regulatory T cells in long-lasting Graves disease. According to the study, TCR beta libraries were built with iRepertoire HTBI primers and CDR3-region Arm-PCR. TCRdb independently ran MiXCR on the multiplex PCR reads; one entry per CDR3 protein. The data show 500,000 or so distinct CDR3 sequences, with 15% to 20% seen just once and 9% to 15% held by the top ten. Notes on the study in general: Persistent-disease Graves' patients showed less TCR diversity than new cases.

The CDR3 has 14 residues. In germline, CDR1 is SGHRS, CDR2 YFSETQ. V was pared by 4 bases and J by 1 base, with 4 bases of the junction left unmatched. Separately, the same data were catalogued under a study of T cells in Graves' hyperthyroidism and ophthalmopathy. Per that paper: Uncontrolled infection, other autoimmune disease, pregnancy or lactation excluded patients.

This sequence originates from a man aged 35-49 years with Graves disease. The chain is built from TRBV5-1 and TRBJ2-5; 7 positions agree with TRBD2. The sample was peripheral blood mononuclear cells (PBMCs), taken at new diagnosis, from a patient treated with antithyroid drugs. CDR3 region: CASSPGLFQETQYF. CDR3 nucleotide sequence: TGCGCCAGCAGCCCGGGACTATTCCAAGAGACCCAGTACTTC.